The rows below give T cell receptor beta chains drawn from one sample of a study of CD8+ T cells in alopecia areata. Measured with immunoSEQ multiplex PCR; TCRdb has only the in-frame clones, and not every one. The sample contains about 99,000 clones, around 60% of which appear only once. Sequenced: CD4+ T cells sorted from blood. The source is a human donor in good health. Both conserved end residues are part of each CDR3. A D gene is named only where the DNA matches it firmly. Size values are once, few and many counts, or a class for expanded clones, and some rows have none.

D gene: .; clone size: .; J gene: TRBJ2-3; V gene: TRBV7-2; CDR3 protein: CASRRTAPGITDTQYF; CDR3 DNA: TGTGCCAGCAGGAGGACTGCCCCGGGGATAACAGATACGCAGTATTTT
D gene: .; clone size: once; J gene: TRBJ1-3; V gene: TRBV4-1; CDR3 protein: CASSQPTTGPGNTIYF; CDR3 DNA: TGCGCCAGCAGCCAACCAACGACAGGACCAGGAAACACCATATATTTT
D gene: .; clone size: .; J gene: TRBJ2-1; V gene: TRBV7-3; CDR3 protein: CASSFGGSQWGEQFF; CDR3 DNA: TGTGCCAGCAGCTTTGGCGGGTCTCAATGGGGTGAGCAGTTCTTC
D gene: TRBD1; clone size: .; J gene: TRBJ1-2; V gene: TRBV10-3; CDR3 protein: CAIKGQGFDGYTF; CDR3 DNA: TGTGCCATCAAGGGACAGGGGTTTGATGGCTACACCTTC
D gene: .; clone size: .; J gene: TRBJ2-1; V gene: TRBV28; CDR3 protein: CASSFTLSSYNEQFF; CDR3 DNA: TGTGCCAGCAGTTTTACGTTGAGCTCCTACAATGAGCAGTTCTTC
D gene: .; clone size: few; J gene: TRBJ2-7; V gene: TRBV20-1; CDR3 protein: CSASDVNEQYF; CDR3 DNA: TGCAGTGCTAGCGACGTGAACGAGCAGTACTTC
D gene: .; clone size: once; J gene: TRBJ2-7; V gene: TRBV27; CDR3 protein: CASSREGPGAIHEQYF; CDR3 DNA: TGTGCCAGCAGTCGCGAAGGACCCGGCGCCATCCACGAGCAGTACTTC
D gene: .; clone size: few; J gene: TRBJ2-3; V gene: TRBV29-1; CDR3 protein: CSISEGRSTDTQYF; CDR3 DNA: TGCAGCATCTCGGAGGGGCGGTCCACAGATACGCAGTATTTT
D gene: .; clone size: .; J gene: TRBJ2-7; V gene: TRBV30; CDR3 protein: CAWATYYEQYF; CDR3 DNA: TGTGCCTGGGCCACTTATTACGAGCAGTACTTC
D gene: .; clone size: few; J gene: TRBJ2-3; V gene: TRBV29-1; CDR3 protein: CSVEGVADTQYF; CDR3 DNA: TGCAGCGTTGAAGGGGTGGCAGATACGCAGTATTTT
D gene: TRBD1; clone size: .; J gene: TRBJ1-6; V gene: TRBV7-9; CDR3 protein: CASSIWRGQGNSPLHF; CDR3 DNA: TGTGCCAGCAGCATTTGGCGAGGACAGGGTAATTCACCCCTCCACTTT
D gene: .; clone size: .; J gene: TRBJ2-2; V gene: TRBV7-3; CDR3 protein: CASSSSVGLGTGELFF; CDR3 DNA: TGTGCCAGCAGCTCTTCGGTGGGGTTAGGGACCGGGGAGCTGTTTTTT
D gene: .; clone size: .; J gene: TRBJ1-1; V gene: TRBV29-1; CDR3 protein: CSVDPPSVTEAFF; CDR3 DNA: TGCAGCGTTGACCCACCCAGTGTTACTGAAGCTTTCTTT
D gene: .; clone size: few; J gene: TRBJ2-7; V gene: TRBV29-1; CDR3 protein: CSVESVNYEQYF; CDR3 DNA: TGCAGCGTTGAAAGCGTCAACTACGAGCAGTACTTC
D gene: TRBD1; clone size: few; J gene: TRBJ1-2; V gene: TRBV6-6; CDR3 protein: CASSPTGAYNYGYTF; CDR3 DNA: TGTGCCAGCAGCCCGACAGGGGCCTATAACTATGGCTACACCTTC
D gene: .; clone size: .; J gene: TRBJ1-2; V gene: TRBV27; CDR3 protein: CASSPRGLYGYTF; CDR3 DNA: TGTGCCAGCAGTCCTCGGGGGCTCTATGGCTACACCTTC
D gene: .; clone size: .; J gene: TRBJ1-6; V gene: TRBV25-1; CDR3 protein: CASSEPSRGDSPLHF; CDR3 DNA: TGTGCCAGCAGTGAGCCAAGCAGGGGAGATTCACCCCTCCACTTT